This TCR beta chain came from a study of CD8+ T cells in alopecia areata (dated 2018 in TCRdb). A note on the overall study: The treated patients, all with moderate-to-severe alopecia areata, were enrolled in an open-label pilot trial of oral tofacitinib given at 5 to 10 mg twice daily. In both human patients and the C3H/HeJ mouse model, the study applied high-throughput TCRbeta sequencing to look at T cell clonal expansion in alopecia areata. Amplification of TCRbeta CDR3 regions was done by immunoSEQ multiplex PCR using 35 Vbeta forward primers and 13 Jbeta reverse primers. On the human side, TCRbeta sequencing was run on scalp tissue and on sorted CD4+ and CD8+ peripheral blood T cells from healthy controls and from alopecia areata patients with either patchy or totalis/universalis disease. Tofacitinib was given for 6 to 18 months, followed by 6 months of follow-up off drug to assess delayed response and recurrence. Patients on tofacitinib were biopsied at baseline and after 4 and 24 weeks of treatment, and several of the patients also had a later scalp biopsy. Disease severity in treated patients was measured with the SALT score, which quantifies the percentage of affected scalp surface area. Scalp clonality was compared among normal scalp (n=4), patchy alopecia areata scalp (n=8), and alopecia totalis/universalis scalp (n=8). RNA was extracted with the PAXgene miRNA kit for fixed scalp, the miRNeasy kit for PBMCs, and the RNeasy kit for mouse skin. Points the paper makes about the study in general: Compared with mice, TCR sequences shared between patients were less clear, possibly partly because of HLA diversity across the patient population. Tofacitinib significantly decreased scalp clonality and the number of expanded CD8+ clones among the top 100 scalp clones. Many expanded lesional clones were found to persist in scalp and blood during tofacitinib treatment, and relapse after treatment cessation may be partly explained by this persistence. Because the treated cohort was small and had just a single nonresponder, larger studies are needed to establish links between baseline CD8+ expansion and response. Compared with normal scalp, lesional scalp had higher clonality and more expanded CD8+ clones, particularly in alopecia totalis/universalis, a pattern that suggests antigenic drive. Unlike mouse skin, where gammadelta T cells dominate, normal human skin contains resident alphabeta T cells that get sequenced too, which complicates analysis of the scalp TCR repertoire.

Library preparation was by the immunoSEQ multiplex PCR assay. RNA was extracted from all samples and reverse transcribed into cDNA, which served as template for TCR sequencing. SuperScript III was used to make first-strand cDNA, primed with a 2:1 mix of oligo-dT and random hexamers. A synthetic immune receptor repertoire was used to assess amplification bias, and residual bias was removed computationally. In the source study's methods: After raw reads were preprocessed to remove errors, the CDR3 was defined following IMGT conventions as running from the conserved cysteine to phenylalanine. To get clonality, Shannon entropy was normalized by log2 of the number of productive unique TCRs and the result was subtracted from 1. Scalp TCRbeta sequences were cross-referenced with sorted blood CD4 and CD8 repertoires so that the CD4 or CD8 identity of scalp clones could be inferred. Here the immuneACCESS table is served through TCRdb, limited to in-frame sequences with V and J called. Missing clones are a known gap in these copies; in checked studies unresolved V genes cover under half, and the rest lacks a known reason. The DNA gave D and trimming, while V, J and clone size come from that table. The sample has about 260,000 clones on record, 60% of them singletons. Around 0.84% of the sample comes from the top ten.

Read against the paper, the sample's treatment or condition label means: oral pan-JAK inhibitor, 5-10 mg twice daily. Peripheral blood and lesional scalp punch biopsies were obtained from patients with alopecia areata. PBMCs were isolated by density centrifugation and stained for CD3, CD4 and CD8, after which CD4+ and CD8+ T cells were sorted on a FACSAria. In the case of this clone: The antigen it binds to is not known. No much larger clone exists at a distance of one base, and base qualities are not known.

The germline V gene encodes CDR1 LGHNA and CDR2 YNFKEQ. Clipping removes 8 bases from V and 3 bases from J, with 6 as the unmatched junction base count. The CDR3, cysteine through phenylalanine, is 14 amino acids long. CDR3 DNA is the only sequence kept; it has 42 bases, read in frame from the first base. This clonotype was obtained from a human donor with alopecia areata. Here the sequenced sample was CD4+ T cells sorted from blood, taken around week 53, from a patient treated with tofacitinib. Recombination joined TRBV4-2 with TRBJ2-3, with TRBD2 matching 9 junction bases. The sequenced DNA: TGTGCCAGCGGACTGAGCGGGGGGACAGATACGCAGTATTTT. This codes for CASGLSGGTDTQYF.